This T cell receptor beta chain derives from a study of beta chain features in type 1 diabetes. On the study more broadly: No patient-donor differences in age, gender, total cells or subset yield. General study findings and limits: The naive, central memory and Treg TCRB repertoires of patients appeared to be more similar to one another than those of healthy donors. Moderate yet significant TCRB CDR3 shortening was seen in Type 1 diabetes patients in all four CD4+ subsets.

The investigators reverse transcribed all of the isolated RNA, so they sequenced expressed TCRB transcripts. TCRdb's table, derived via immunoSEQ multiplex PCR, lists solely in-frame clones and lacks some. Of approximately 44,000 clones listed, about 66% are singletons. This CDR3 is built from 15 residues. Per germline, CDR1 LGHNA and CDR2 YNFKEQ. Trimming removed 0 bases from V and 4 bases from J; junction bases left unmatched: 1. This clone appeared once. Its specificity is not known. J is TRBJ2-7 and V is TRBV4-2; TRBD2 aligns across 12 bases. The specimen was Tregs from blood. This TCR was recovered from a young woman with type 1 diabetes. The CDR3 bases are TGTGCCAGCAGCCAAGACCTAGCGGGAGGGTACGAGCAGTACTTC. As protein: CASSQDLAGGYEQYF.